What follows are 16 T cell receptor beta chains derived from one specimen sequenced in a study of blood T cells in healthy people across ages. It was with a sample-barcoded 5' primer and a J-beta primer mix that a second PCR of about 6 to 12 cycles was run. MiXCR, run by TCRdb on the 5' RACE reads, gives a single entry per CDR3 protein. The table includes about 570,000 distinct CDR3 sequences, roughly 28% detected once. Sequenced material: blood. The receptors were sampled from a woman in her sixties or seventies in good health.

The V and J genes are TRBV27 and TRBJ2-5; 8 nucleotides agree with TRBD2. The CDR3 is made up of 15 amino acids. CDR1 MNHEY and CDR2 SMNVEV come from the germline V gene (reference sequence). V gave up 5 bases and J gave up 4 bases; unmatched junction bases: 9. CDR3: CASSRGGQVLETQYF. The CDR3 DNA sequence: TGTGCCAGCAGTCGGGGGGGCCAGGTCCTAGAGACCCAGTACTTC.

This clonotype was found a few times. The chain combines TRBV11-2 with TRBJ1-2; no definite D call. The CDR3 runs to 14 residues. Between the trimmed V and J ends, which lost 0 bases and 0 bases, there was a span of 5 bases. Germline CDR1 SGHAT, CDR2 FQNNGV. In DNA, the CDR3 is TGTGCCAGCAGCTTAGACATAGCTAACTATGGCTACACCTTC. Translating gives CASSLDIANYGYTF.

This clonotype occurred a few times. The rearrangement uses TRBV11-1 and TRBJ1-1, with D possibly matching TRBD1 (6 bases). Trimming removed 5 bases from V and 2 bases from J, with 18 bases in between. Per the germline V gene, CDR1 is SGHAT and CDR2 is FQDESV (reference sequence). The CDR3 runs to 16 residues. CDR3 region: CASSRGKGVRNTEAFF. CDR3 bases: TGTGCCAGCAGCCGTGGCAAGGGGGTGAGAAACACTGAAGCTTTCTTT.

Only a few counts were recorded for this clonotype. The CDR3 region is CASSGTGGADTQYF. CDR3 nucleotides: TGTGCCAGCAGTGGGACAGGGGGCGCAGATACGCAGTATTTT. This rearrangement joins TRBV6-1 to TRBJ2-3, with TRBD1 matching 11 bases. The length of the CDR3 is 14 residues. Germline-derived CDR1 and CDR2 are MNHNS and SASEGT. The V segment lost 4 bases and the J segment 4 bases; nucleotides outside the gene matches: 1.

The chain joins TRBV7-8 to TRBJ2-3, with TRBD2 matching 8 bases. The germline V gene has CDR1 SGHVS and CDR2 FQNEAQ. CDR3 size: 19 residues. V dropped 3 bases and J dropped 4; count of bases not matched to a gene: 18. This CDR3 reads CASSFGSVHSGVISDTQYF. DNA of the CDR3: TGTGCCAGCAGCTTTGGCTCGGTACATAGCGGGGTGATTTCAGATACGCAGTATTTT.

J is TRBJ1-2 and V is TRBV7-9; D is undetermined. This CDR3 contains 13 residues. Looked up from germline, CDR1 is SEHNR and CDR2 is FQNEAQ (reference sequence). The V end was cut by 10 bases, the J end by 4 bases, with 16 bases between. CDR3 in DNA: TGTGCCATCCCGCCCCTCGCGGCCTATGGCTACACCTTC. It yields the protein CAIPPLAAYGYTF.

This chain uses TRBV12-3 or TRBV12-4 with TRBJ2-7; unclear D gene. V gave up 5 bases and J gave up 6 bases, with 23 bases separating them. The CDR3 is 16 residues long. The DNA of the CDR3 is TGTGCCAGCAGTCTAGGGCCAGATATTGGTGTGTCCGAGCAGTACTTC. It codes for CASSLGPDIGVSEQYF.

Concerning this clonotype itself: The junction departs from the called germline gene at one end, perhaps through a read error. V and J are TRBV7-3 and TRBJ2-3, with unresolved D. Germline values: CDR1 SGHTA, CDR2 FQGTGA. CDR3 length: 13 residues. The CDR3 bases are TGTGCCAGCAGCTTTATGGGAAGAGATATGCAGTATTTT. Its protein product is CASSFMGRDMQYF.

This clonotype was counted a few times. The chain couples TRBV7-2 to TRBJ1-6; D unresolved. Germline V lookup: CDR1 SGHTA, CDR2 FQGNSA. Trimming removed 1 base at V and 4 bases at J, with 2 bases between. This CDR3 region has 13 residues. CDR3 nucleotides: TGTGCCAGCAGCTTAGAGTATAATTCACCCCTCCACTTT. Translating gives CASSLEYNSPLHF.

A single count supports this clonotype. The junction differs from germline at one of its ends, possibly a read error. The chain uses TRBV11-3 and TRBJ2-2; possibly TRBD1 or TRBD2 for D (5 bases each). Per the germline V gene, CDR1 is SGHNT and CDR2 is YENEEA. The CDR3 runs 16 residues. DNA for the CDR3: TGTGCCAGCAGTTTAGGTGGGACGGTGAACACCGGGGAGCTGTTTTTT. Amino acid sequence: CASSLGGTVNTGELFF.

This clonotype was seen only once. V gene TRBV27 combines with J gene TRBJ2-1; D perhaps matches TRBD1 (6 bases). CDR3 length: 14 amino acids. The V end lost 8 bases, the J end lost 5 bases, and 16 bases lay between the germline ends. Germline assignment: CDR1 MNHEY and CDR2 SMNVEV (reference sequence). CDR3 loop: CASAWADSDNEQFF. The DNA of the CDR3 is TGTGCCAGCGCCTGGGCGGACAGTGACAATGAGCAGTTCTTC.

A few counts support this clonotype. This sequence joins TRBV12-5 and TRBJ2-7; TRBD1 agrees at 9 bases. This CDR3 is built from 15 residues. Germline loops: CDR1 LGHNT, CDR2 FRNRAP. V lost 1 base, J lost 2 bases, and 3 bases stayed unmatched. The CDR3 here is CASGLAQGAAYEQYF. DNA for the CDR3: TGTGCTAGTGGTTTGGCACAGGGGGCGGCCTACGAGCAGTACTTC.

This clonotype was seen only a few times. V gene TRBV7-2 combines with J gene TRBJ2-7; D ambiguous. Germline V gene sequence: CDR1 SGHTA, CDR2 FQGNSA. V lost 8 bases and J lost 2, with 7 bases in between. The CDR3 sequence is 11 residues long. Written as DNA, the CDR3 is TGTGCCAGCCAGGTTGCCTACGAGCAGTACTTC. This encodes CASQVAYEQYF.

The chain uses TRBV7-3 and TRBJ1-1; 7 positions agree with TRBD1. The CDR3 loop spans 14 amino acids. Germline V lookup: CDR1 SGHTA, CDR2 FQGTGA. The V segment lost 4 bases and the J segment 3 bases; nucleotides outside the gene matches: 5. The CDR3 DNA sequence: TGTGCCAGCAGCTACAGGGGAGGGTACACTGAAGCTTTCTTT. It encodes CASSYRGGYTEAFF.

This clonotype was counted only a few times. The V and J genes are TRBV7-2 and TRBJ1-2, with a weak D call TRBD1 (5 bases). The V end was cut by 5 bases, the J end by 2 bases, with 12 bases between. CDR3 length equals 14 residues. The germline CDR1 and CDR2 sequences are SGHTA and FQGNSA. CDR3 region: CASSQLGRNYGYTF. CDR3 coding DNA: TGTGCCAGCAGCCAGCTGGGACGAAACTATGGCTACACCTTC.

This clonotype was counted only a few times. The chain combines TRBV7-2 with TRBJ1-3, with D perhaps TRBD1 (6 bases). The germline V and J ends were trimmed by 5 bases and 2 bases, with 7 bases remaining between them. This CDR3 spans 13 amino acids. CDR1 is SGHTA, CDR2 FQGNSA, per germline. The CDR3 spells CASSGGPGNTIYF. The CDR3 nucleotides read TGTGCCAGCAGCGGGGGCCCTGGAAACACCATATATTTT.